This section outlines one T cell receptor (beta chain) sequence together with its context. The conserved phenylalanine or tryptophan normally closing the CDR3 is absent here, so this likely arose from a read error. This sample is drawn from a study of blood T cell repertoires in COVID-19. Overall study: Both acute and convalescent COVID-19 samples were obtained from the United States, Italy and Spain. T cells, B-cell-depleted T cells, or PBMCs provided the cDNA or gDNA that served as material.

Authors' data handling: For nucleated cells, counts were estimated from reference gene primer amplification. The table came from immunoSEQ multiplex PCR; TCRdb's copy has only in-frame clones and leaves some out. The DNA gave D and trimming, while V, J and clone size come from that table. Seen here are about 83,000 clones, more than 75% observed once, and the top ten hold roughly 8%. V dropped 7 bases and J dropped 8 bases, with 12 bases sitting between them. Germline assignment: CDR1 LNHDA and CDR2 SQIVND (reference sequence). CDR3 length: 13 residues. The chain employs TRBV19 and TRBJ1-6; TRBD1 is a possible D gene (6 bases). The sequencing sample was made of peripheral blood. The TCR comes from a man older than 75 with active or convalescent COVID-19. The CDR3 DNA reads as TGTGCCAGTATGCGGGGGGCGTATTCACCCCTCCACCTT. Amino acid sequence: CASMRGAYSPLHL.